This note documents a single TCR beta chain sequence. The antigen is unknown. This sample was taken from a study of response to subunit inactivated influenza vaccine. Notes on the study in general: The authors put forward the suggestion that each seasonal influenza vaccination may bring in only a limited number of new T cells.

MiXCR was run by TCRdb on the RT-PCR reads, yielding one entry per CDR3 protein. The data hold under 750,000 distinct CDR3 sequences, with over 9.5% observed a single time. Germline V gene sequence: CDR1 SGHAT, CDR2 FQNNGV. V shed 5 bases and J shed 1 base, with 12 bases lying between them. The CDR3 length is 15 residues. The receptor comes from a man in his fifties or sixties who received an inactivated influenza vaccine. The chain combines TRBV11-2 with TRBJ2-1; D gene uncertain. This sample comprised PBMCs from blood, obtained on the day of vaccination. In DNA form, the CDR3 reads TGTGCCAGCAGCCGGACGAGGACGTCCTACAATGAGCAGTTCTTC. Encoded protein: CASSRTRTSYNEQFF.